Below, 17 T cell receptor beta chains from the same sample are listed, as sequenced in a study of OX40 agonist ivuxolimab in advanced cancers. Sequencing used immunoSEQ multiplex PCR; TCRdb keeps in-frame clones, though not all of them. The sample contains 70,000 or so clones, around 84% of which appear only once. Sequencing was performed on CD4+ or CD8+ T cells sorted from blood, taken in a trial of the OX40 agonist ivuxolimab. These TCRs come from an adult with an advanced solid tumor such as melanoma, head and neck, liver or kidney cancer.

The V and J genes are TRBV2 and TRBJ1-1; 10 nucleotides agree with TRBD1. The V gene end was trimmed by 9 bases and the J gene end by 3 bases; junction bases not matched to a gene: 10. The V gene's germline CDR1 is SNHLY and CDR2 FYNNEI. This CDR3 is built from 15 residues. Here the CDR3 reads CARWGDRGRDTEAFF. DNA of the CDR3: TGTGCCAGATGGGGGGACAGGGGAAGGGACACTGAAGCTTTCTTT. The whole variable domain, remainder taken from reference TRBV2 and TRBJ1-1, is EPEVTQTPSHQVTQMGQEVILRCVPISNHLYFYWYRQILGQKVEFLVSFYNNEISEKSEIFDDQFSVERPDGSNFTLKIRSTKLEDSAMYFCARWGDRGRDTEAFFGQGTRLTVV.

The chain uses TRBV19 and TRBJ2-5, with 8 bases lining up with TRBD1. CDR3 length: 13 residues. CDR1 is LNHDA, CDR2 SQIVND, per germline (reference sequence). V shed 4 bases, J shed 5 bases, and the junction held 3 bases outside the gene matches. The CDR3 region is CASSKNRGETQYF. DNA for the CDR3: TGTGCCAGTAGTAAAAACAGGGGGGAGACCCAGTACTTC. Variable domain in full (rest from reference TRBV19 and TRBJ2-5): DGGITQSPKYLFRKEGQNVTLSCEQNLNHDAMYWYRQDPGQGLRLIYYSQIVNDFQKGDIAEGYSVSREKKESFPLTVTSAQKNPTAFYLCASSKNRGETQYFGPGTRLLVL.

J is TRBJ2-3 and V is TRBV5-1, with 12 bases identical to TRBD2. J gave up 5 bases and V 4 bases, and 5 bases lay outside the gene matches. The CDR3 totals 15 residues. The V gene's germline CDR1 is SGHRS and CDR2 YFSETQ. In nucleotides, the CDR3 is TGCGCCAGCAGCCCTAGCGGGGGGGCTGGAGATACGCAGTATTTT. Protein sequence: CASSPSGGAGDTQYF. The complete variable domain, with remaining parts taken from reference TRBV5-1 and TRBJ2-3, reads KAGVTQTPRYLIKTRGQQVTLSCSPISGHRSVSWYQQTPGQGLQFLFEYFSETQRNKGNFPGRFSGRQFSNSRSEMNVSTLELGDSALYLCASSPSGGAGDTQYFGPGTRLTVL.

The rearrangement uses TRBV6-5 and TRBJ1-2; 7 bases map to TRBD1. Germline assignment: CDR1 MNHEY and CDR2 SVGAGI. The trim removed 5 bases at V and 5 bases at J, leaving 11 bases unmatched. The CDR3 length is 15 residues. CDR3 DNA: TGTGCCAGCAGTCAAGACAGGGCTCCGGGGTATGGCTACACCTTC. Its translation is CASSQDRAPGYGYTF.

The V call is TRBV10-3, the J call TRBJ1-6, with 7 positions matching TRBD1. Germline values: CDR1 ENHRY, CDR2 SYGVKD. CDR3 length: 16 amino acids. After removal of 5 bases from V and 5 bases from J, the junction contained 9 bases not matched to a gene. CDR3: CAISPHGTANNSPLHF. The CDR3 nucleotides are TGTGCCATCAGTCCACACGGGACAGCAAATAATTCACCCCTCCACTTT.

The chain's CDR3 is CAIRQGPNTGELFF. The CDR3 DNA follows: TGTGCCATCCGACAGGGCCCCAACACCGGGGAGCTGTTTTTT. The V and J genes are TRBV19 and TRBJ2-2; 7 positions match TRBD1. The CDR3 runs 14 residues. J lost 2 bases, V lost 10 bases, and 7 bases had no gene match. Germline V gene lookup returns CDR1 LNHDA and CDR2 SQIVND (reference sequence). The variable domain in full, completed from reference TRBV19 and TRBJ2-2, reads DGGITQSPKYLFRKEGQNVTLSCEQNLNHDAMYWYRQDPGQGLRLIYYSQIVNDFQKGDIAEGYSVSREKKESFPLTVTSAQKNPTAFYLCAIRQGPNTGELFFGEGSRLTVL.

This rearrangement joins TRBV6-6 to TRBJ2-5, with 8 bases aligning to TRBD1. Trimming removed 6 bases from V and 3 bases from J; junction bases left unmatched: 6. The CDR3 loop spans 14 amino acids. From germline, CDR1 is MNHNY and CDR2 SVGAGI (reference sequence). CDR3 loop: CASRDHRGKETQYF. The CDR3 bases are TGTGCCAGCAGGGACCACAGGGGGAAAGAGACCCAGTACTTC.

The chain recombines TRBV5-1 with TRBJ1-3, with D uncertain. Germline V gives CDR1 SGHRS, CDR2 YFSETQ. The germline V and J ends were trimmed by 3 bases and 0 bases, with 10 bases remaining between them. The CDR3 runs to 15 residues. CDR3 residues: CASSSDGLSGNTIYF. The CDR3, as DNA: TGCGCCAGCAGCTCGGACGGACTCTCTGGAAACACCATATATTTT.

The chain couples TRBV11-2 to TRBJ1-1; D might be TRBD1 (5 bases). Germline V gene lookup returns CDR1 SGHAT and CDR2 FQNNGV. Trimming left V 3 bases short and J 0 bases short, with 8 bases between. This CDR3 has 14 amino acids. The CDR3: CASSFREMNTEAFF. CDR3 in DNA: TGTGCCAGCAGCTTCAGGGAAATGAACACTGAAGCTTTCTTT.

This sequence joins TRBV11-2 and TRBJ1-5; D remains ambiguous. Germline V gives CDR1 SGHAT, CDR2 FQNNGV. Trimming took off 1 base at V and 5 bases at J, with 6 bases between the two ends. The CDR3 consists of 13 residues. DNA of the CDR3: TGTGCCAGCAGCTTAGGGCGGGATCAGCCCCAGCATTTT. This gives the protein CASSLGRDQPQHF.

A few counts support this clone. The chain couples TRBV18 to TRBJ1-4; D unresolved. CDR1 and CDR2 from the germline V gene are KGHSH and LQKENI. Trimming left V 3 bases short and J 8 bases short, with 10 bases between. The CDR3 loop spans 13 amino acids. CDR3 in amino acids: CASSPLGWEKLFF. The CDR3 DNA sequence: TGTGCCAGCTCACCCCTCGGCTGGGAAAAACTGTTTTTT.

This clone came up once. The chain employs TRBV2 and TRBJ2-4; TRBD1 matches at 10 bases. The length of the CDR3 is 14 residues. Germline CDR1 and CDR2: SNHLY and FYNNEI. The junction had 4 bases not matched to a gene; V was cut back by 10 bases and J by 1 base. As DNA, the CDR3 is TGTGCCACCAAGACAGGGGGCGCCAAAAACATTCAGTACTTC. Protein sequence: CATKTGGAKNIQYF.

The chain combines TRBV5-4 with TRBJ1-6; unclear D gene. Per germline, CDR1 SGHNT and CDR2 YYREEE (reference sequence). The length of the CDR3 is 14 residues. V shed 4 bases and J shed 7 bases, with 12 bases lying between them. CDR3 nucleotide sequence: TGTGCCAGCAGCCTCACCTTGGGGAATTCACCCCTCCACTTT. The encoded protein is CASSLTLGNSPLHF.

This clone is a singleton in its sample. The chain joins TRBV7-6 to TRBJ1-6; no clear D. Germline-derived CDR1 and CDR2 are SGHVS and FNYEAQ. Trimming left V 5 bases short and J 1 base short, with 15 bases between. The CDR3 is 17 residues long. CDR3 sequence reads: CASSLLADTSYNSPLHF. CDR3 bases: TGTGCCAGCAGCCTTCTGGCCGACACATCCTATAATTCACCCCTCCACTTT.

The chain is built from TRBV7-9 and TRBJ2-5; D unclear. The ends were cut back, 2 bases at V and 4 bases at J, with 8 bases in the middle. This CDR3 is 13 amino acids long. Looked up from germline, CDR1 is SEHNR and CDR2 is FQNEAQ (reference sequence). For the CDR3, the DNA is TGTGCCAGCAGCTTATTAGGTGGAGAGACCCAGTACTTC. It is translated as CASSLLGGETQYF.

This chain connects TRBV2 to TRBJ2-7; 12 bases fit TRBD2. Germline lookup yields CDR1 SNHLY and CDR2 FYNNEI. V was clipped by 7 bases and J by 6 bases; unmatched bases: 7. The CDR3 length is 14 residues. The CDR3 reads CASIRLAGGREQYF. The CDR3 DNA reads as TGTGCCAGCATTCGTCTAGCGGGGGGGCGCGAGCAGTACTTC.

Relative to its sample, this clone is medium-sized. The V and J genes are TRBV14 and TRBJ1-1, with D tentatively TRBD1 (5 bases). CDR3 length: 16 amino acids. Germline loops: CDR1 SGHDN, CDR2 FVKESK. The ends were cut back, 6 bases at V and 2 bases at J, with 19 bases in the middle. CDR3 coding DNA: TGTGCCAGCAGGGAATGGGGCAGCCGGATTAACACTGAAGCTTTCTTT. Its translation: CASREWGSRINTEAFF.